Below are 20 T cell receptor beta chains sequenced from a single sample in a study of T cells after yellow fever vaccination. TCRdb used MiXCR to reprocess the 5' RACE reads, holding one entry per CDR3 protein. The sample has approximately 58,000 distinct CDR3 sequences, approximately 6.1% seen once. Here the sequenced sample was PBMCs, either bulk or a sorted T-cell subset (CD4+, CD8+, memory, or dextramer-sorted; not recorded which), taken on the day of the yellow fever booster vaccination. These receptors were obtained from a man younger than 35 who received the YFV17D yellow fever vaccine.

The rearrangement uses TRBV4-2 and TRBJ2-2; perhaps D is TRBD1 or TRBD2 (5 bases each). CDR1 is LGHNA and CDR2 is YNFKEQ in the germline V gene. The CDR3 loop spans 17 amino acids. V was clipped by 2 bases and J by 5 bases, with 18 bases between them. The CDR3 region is CASSQPGKPPGTGELFF. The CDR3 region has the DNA TGTGCCAGCAGCCAACCAGGGAAACCCCCGGGAACCGGGGAGCTGTTTTTT.

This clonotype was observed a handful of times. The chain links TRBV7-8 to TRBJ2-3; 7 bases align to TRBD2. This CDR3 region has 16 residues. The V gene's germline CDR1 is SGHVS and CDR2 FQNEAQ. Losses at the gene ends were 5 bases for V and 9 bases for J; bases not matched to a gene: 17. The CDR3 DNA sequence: TGTGCCAGCAGCCCGCCTGGGGCGGGGGTGACCGCAACGCAGTATTTT. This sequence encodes CASSPPGAGVTATQYF.

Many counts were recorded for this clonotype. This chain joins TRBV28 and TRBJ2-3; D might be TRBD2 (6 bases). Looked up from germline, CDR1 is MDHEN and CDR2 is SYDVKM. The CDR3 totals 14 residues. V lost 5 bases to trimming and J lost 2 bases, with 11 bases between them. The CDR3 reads CASSLGGITDTQYF. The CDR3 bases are TGTGCCAGCAGTCTCGGAGGGATCACAGATACGCAGTATTTT.

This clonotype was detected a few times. CDR3 region: CASRPTGVGSPLHF. Here the CDR3 DNA reads TGCGCCAGCAGACCCACAGGGGTAGGGTCACCCCTCCACTTT. The rearrangement joins TRBV10-2 to TRBJ1-6; the match to TRBD1 covers 7 bases. The length of the CDR3 is 14 residues. Germline V gene data show CDR1 as WSHSY and CDR2 as SAAADI. The trim removed 6 bases at V and 10 bases at J, leaving 9 bases unmatched.

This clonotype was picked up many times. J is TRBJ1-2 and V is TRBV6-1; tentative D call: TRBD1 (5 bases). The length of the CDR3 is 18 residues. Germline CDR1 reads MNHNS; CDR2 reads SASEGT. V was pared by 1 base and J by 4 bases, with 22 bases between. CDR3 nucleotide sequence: TGTGCCAGCAGTGAAGGCGTGCGCGGGGGACGTGGCCCCTATGGCTACACCTTC. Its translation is CASSEGVRGGRGPYGYTF.

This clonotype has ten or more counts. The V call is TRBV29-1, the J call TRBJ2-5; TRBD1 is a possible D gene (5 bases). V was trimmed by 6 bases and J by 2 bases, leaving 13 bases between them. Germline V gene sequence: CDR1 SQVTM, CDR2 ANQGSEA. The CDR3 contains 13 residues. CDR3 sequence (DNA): TGCAGCGTCAATTCAGGGTTACAAGAGACCCAGTACTTC. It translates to CSVNSGLQETQYF. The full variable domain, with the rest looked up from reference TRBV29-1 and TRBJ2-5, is SAVISQKPSRDICQRGTSLTIQCQVDSQVTMMFWYRQQPGQSLTLIATANQGSEATYESGFVIDKFPISRPNLTFSTLTVSNMSPEDSSIYLCSVNSGLQETQYFGPGTRLLVL.

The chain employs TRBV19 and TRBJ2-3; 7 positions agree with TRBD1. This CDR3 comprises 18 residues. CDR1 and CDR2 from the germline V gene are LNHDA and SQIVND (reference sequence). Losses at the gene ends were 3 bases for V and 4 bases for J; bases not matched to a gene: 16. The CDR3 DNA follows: TGTGCCAGTAGTATTGGGCCCCACAGGGGATCCTTTCCAGATACGCAGTATTTT. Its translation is CASSIGPHRGSFPDTQYF.

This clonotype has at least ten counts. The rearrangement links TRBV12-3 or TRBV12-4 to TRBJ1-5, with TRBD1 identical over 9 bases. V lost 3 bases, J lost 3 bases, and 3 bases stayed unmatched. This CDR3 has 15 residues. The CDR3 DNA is TGTGCCAGCAGTTTCGGGACAGGGATCAATCAGCCCCAGCATTTT. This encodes CASSFGTGINQPQHF.

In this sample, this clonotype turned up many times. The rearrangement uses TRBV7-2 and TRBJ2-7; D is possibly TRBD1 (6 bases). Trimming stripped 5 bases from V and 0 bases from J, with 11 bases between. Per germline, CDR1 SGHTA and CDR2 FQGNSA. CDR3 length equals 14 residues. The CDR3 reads CASSLLTGSYEQYF. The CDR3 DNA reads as TGTGCCAGCAGCCTACTGACAGGCTCCTACGAGCAGTACTTC.

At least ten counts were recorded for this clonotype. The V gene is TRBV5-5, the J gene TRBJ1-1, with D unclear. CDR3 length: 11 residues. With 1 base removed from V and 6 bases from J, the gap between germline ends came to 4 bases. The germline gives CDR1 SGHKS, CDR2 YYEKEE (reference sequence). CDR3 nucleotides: TGTGCCAGCAGCTTGACCCCTGAAGCTTTCTTT. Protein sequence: CASSLTPEAFF.

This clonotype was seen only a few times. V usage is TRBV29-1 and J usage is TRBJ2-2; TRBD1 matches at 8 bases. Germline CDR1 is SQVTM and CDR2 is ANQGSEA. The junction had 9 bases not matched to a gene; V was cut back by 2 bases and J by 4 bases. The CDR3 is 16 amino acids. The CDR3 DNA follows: TGCAGCGTTGAAAGTGGGCAGGGGGCGACCACCGGGGAGCTGTTTTTT. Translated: CSVESGQGATTGELFF.

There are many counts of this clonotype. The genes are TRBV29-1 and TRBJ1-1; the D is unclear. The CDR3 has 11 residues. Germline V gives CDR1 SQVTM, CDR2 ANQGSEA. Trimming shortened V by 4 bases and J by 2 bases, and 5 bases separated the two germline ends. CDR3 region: CSVGSNTEAFF. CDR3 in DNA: TGCAGCGTTGGGAGTAACACTGAAGCTTTCTTT. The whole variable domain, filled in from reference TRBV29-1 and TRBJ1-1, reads SAVISQKPSRDICQRGTSLTIQCQVDSQVTMMFWYRQQPGQSLTLIATANQGSEATYESGFVIDKFPISRPNLTFSTLTVSNMSPEDSSIYLCSVGSNTEAFFGQGTRLTVV.

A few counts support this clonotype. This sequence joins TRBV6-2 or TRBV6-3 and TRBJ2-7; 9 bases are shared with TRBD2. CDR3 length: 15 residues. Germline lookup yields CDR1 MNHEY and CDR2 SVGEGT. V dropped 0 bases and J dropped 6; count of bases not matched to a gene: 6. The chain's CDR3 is CASSYSLAGRGEQYF. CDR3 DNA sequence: TGTGCCAGCAGTTACTCTCTAGCGGGACGGGGCGAGCAGTACTTC.

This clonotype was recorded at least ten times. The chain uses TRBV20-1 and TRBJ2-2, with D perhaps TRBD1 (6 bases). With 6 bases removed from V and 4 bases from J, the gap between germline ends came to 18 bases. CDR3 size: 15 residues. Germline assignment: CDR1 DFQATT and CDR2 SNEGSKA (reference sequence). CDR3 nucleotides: TGCAGTGCCAAAGACAGGTTTGGTGGCACCGGGGAGCTGTTTTTT. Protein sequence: CSAKDRFGGTGELFF.

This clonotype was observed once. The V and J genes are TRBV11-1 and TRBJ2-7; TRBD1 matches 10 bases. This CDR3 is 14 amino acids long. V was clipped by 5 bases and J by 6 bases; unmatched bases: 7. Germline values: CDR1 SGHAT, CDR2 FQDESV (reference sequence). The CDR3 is CASSHRDRGFEQYV. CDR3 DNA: TGTGCCAGCAGCCACCGGGACAGGGGATTCGAGCAGTACGTC.

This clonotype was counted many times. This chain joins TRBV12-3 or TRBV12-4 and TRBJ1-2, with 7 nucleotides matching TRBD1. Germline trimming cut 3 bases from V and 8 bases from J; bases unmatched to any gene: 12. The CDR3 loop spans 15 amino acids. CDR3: CASSFGGTAGYGYTF. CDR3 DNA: TGTGCCAGCAGTTTTGGTGGGACAGCGGGTTACGGCTACACCTTC.

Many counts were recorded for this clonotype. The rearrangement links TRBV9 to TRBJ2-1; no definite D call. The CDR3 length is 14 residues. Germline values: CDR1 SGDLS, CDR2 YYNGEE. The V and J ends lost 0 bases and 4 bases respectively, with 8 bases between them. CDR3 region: CASSVADEYNEQFF. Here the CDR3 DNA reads TGTGCCAGCAGCGTAGCCGACGAATACAATGAGCAGTTCTTC.

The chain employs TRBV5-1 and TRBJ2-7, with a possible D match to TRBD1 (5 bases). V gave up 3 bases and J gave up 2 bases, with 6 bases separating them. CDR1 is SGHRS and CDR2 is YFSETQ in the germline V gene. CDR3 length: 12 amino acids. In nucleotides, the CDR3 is TGCGCCAGCAGCTCAGGGACCTACGAGCAGTACTTC. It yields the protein CASSSGTYEQYF. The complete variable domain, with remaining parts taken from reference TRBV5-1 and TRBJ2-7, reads KAGVTQTPRYLIKTRGQQVTLSCSPISGHRSVSWYQQTPGQGLQFLFEYFSETQRNKGNFPGRFSGRQFSNSRSEMNVSTLELGDSALYLCASSSGTYEQYFGPGTRLTVT.

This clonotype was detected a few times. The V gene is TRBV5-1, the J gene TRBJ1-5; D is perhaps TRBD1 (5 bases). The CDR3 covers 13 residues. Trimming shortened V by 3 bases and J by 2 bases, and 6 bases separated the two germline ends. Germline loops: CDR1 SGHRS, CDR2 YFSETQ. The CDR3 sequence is CASSWGGNQPQHF. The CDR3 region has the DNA TGCGCCAGCAGCTGGGGGGGCAATCAGCCCCAGCATTTT.

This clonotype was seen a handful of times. In nucleotides, the CDR3 is TGCGCCAGCAGCCCAGGCTACAGGGGGCCAGGGGCCAACGTCCTGACTTTC. The encoded protein is CASSPGYRGPGANVLTF. The V gene is TRBV4-1, the J gene TRBJ2-6, with 9 bases identical to TRBD1. The CDR3 length is 17 residues. With V trimmed by 4 bases and J by 4 bases, 8 bases remained unmatched. Germline V CDR1 and CDR2: MGHRA, YSYEKL.